The TCR beta chain under discussion was sequenced for a study of T cells in tumors after PD-1 blockade. Some clones are missing from TCRdb's copy, which holds only in-frame ones; the method was immunoSEQ multiplex PCR. Of around 51,000 clones in the sample, over 70% are singletons; the top ten hold roughly 4%. Deletions cut 1 base from V and 0 bases from J, with 4 bases between. The germline V gene has CDR1 LGHNT and CDR2 FRNRAP. The CDR3 has 14 amino acids. The source of this sequence is a human donor with basal cell carcinoma. The material sequenced was PBMCs, taken before anti-PD-1 treatment. This rearrangement joins TRBV12-5 to TRBJ1-3; D gene uncertain. CDR3 protein: CASGLGISGNTIYF. The DNA for the CDR3 is TGTGCTAGTGGTTTGGGGATCTCTGGAAACACCATATATTTT.